This T cell receptor beta chain stems from a study of cytomegalovirus exposure and HLA in healthy donors. V lost 4 bases to trimming and J lost 3 bases; unmatched junction nucleotides: 7. Looked up from germline, CDR1 is GTSNPN and CDR2 is SVGIG (reference sequence). CDR3 size: 15 residues. The assay was immunoSEQ multiplex PCR, and TCRdb's table has in-frame clones only and misses some. Here the sample spans 300,000 or so clones, nearly 90% being singletons. Study-level points and caveats: Rare sequences made up most TCRs, while some public TCRs were found in many donors. Researchers catalogued 150 or so TCR beta chains as cytomegalovirus-associated.

On this clone itself: What it recognizes is unknown.

The donors were members of the approximately 120-subject validation cohort (separate from the roughly 660-subject first cohort). The sequenced sample was PBMCs. J is TRBJ1-1 and V is TRBV30; 11 nucleotides align to TRBD1. The TCR was taken from a man aged 25-40 years in good health and CMV-seronegative. For the CDR3, the DNA is TGTGCCTGGAAGGGGGACAGGGGGGTGCACACTGAAGCTTTCTTT. It translates to CAWKGDRGVHTEAFF. The whole variable domain, filled in from reference TRBV30 and TRBJ1-1, reads SQTIHQWPATLVQPVGSPLSLECTVEGTSNPNLYWYRQAAGRGLQLLFYSVGIGQISSEVPQNLSASRPQDRQFILSSKKLLLSDSGFYLCAWKGDRGVHTEAFFGQGTRLTVV.